The 21 T cell receptor beta chains in this list originate from one sample, sequenced in a study of vaccination and CD4 T cells after COVID-19. Documented treatment: roughly 10-day PBMC culture with coronavirus spike peptide pools or control peptides (ViraFEST assay). It was before the COVID-19 pandemic (2011-2018) that the unexposed donor's CD4+ T cells were collected. Sequenced with the Oncomine TCR Beta short-read assay was DNA taken from cultured CD4+ T cells. MiXCR, applied by TCRdb to the PCR reads, yields one record per CDR3 protein. This sample has more than 6,500 distinct CDR3 sequences, with 36% found just once. What these receptors recognize is not known. The sequencing sample was made of CD4+ T cells from blood, cultured in vitro. The receptor set was obtained from a human donor in good health.

This clonotype was seen only a few times. The chain combines TRBV5-1 with TRBJ1-2; possible D gene TRBD1, 6 bases. The CDR3 loop spans 14 amino acids. The V end lost 5 bases, the J end lost 8 bases, and 19 bases lay between the germline ends. CDR1 and CDR2 (germline): SGHRS, YFSETQ. DNA of the CDR3: TGCGCCAGCAGGACCGGAGGGGGGGCGAGCGGCTACACCTTC. Protein: CASRTGGGASGYTF.

The V gene is TRBV7-3, the J gene TRBJ2-3; 7 bases are a match to TRBD1. This CDR3 is built from 14 residues. The V gene's germline CDR1 is SGHTA and CDR2 FQGTGA. V gave up 1 base and J gave up 3 bases; unmatched junction bases: 1. CDR3 amino acids: CASSLMTGTDTQYF. The CDR3, as DNA: TGTGCCAGCAGCTTAATGACAGGGACAGATACGCAGTATTTT.

The chain employs TRBV5-6 and TRBJ1-6; D perhaps matches TRBD1 (5 bases). This CDR3 is 12 amino acids long. Germline-derived CDR1 and CDR2 are SGHDT and YYEEEE. Trimming pared 6 bases from V and 10 bases from J, leaving 11 bases between. The CDR3 protein is CASNQGYSPLHF. CDR3 nucleotide sequence: TGTGCCAGCAACCAGGGTTACTCACCCCTCCACTTT.

This clonotype has just a few counts. The chain carries TRBV19 and TRBJ1-1; D not resolved. The CDR3 covers 13 residues. Germline V lookup: CDR1 LNHDA, CDR2 SQIVND (reference sequence). V was cut by 7 bases and J by 4 bases, with 13 bases left in between. Written as DNA, the CDR3 is TGTGCCAGTAAGAGGGCAGAAAGCACTGAAGCTTTCTTT. This translates into CASKRAESTEAFF.

The chain is built from TRBV12-3 or TRBV12-4 and TRBJ2-5; D is uncertain. V was trimmed by 3 bases and J by 5 bases, leaving 10 bases between them. The CDR3 spans 13 residues. The CDR3 spells CASSLTRWETQYF. The CDR3 DNA reads TGTGCCAGCAGTTTGACCAGGTGGGAGACCCAGTACTTC.

The chain employs TRBV29-1 and TRBJ2-5; D possibly corresponds to TRBD2 (5 bases). Germline-derived CDR1 and CDR2 are SQVTM and ANQGSEA. The V end lost 3 bases, the J end lost 2 bases, and 13 bases lay between the germline ends. The CDR3 is made up of 14 amino acids. The CDR3 here is CSVEEATGQETQYF. CDR3 nucleotide sequence: TGCAGCGTTGAGGAGGCCACGGGGCAAGAGACCCAGTACTTC.

The J gene is TRBJ2-3, the V gene TRBV6-5, with 10 nucleotides matching TRBD2. J was trimmed by 10 bases and V by 4 bases; bases with no gene match: 11. This CDR3 comprises 15 residues. CDR1 and CDR2 from the germline V gene are MNHEY and SVGAGI. This CDR3 is CASSSTSGETDSQYF. The CDR3, as DNA: TGTGCCAGCAGTTCAACTAGCGGGGAAACCGATTCGCAGTATTTT.

The genes are TRBV4-2 and TRBJ2-7; TRBD2 matches 10 bases. Germline V lookup: CDR1 LGHNA, CDR2 YNFKEQ. This CDR3 has 16 amino acids. With 2 bases clipped from V and 5 bases from J, the junction kept 9 bases outside the gene matches. CDR3 coding DNA: TGTGCCAGCAGCCAAATTGTCGGTCTAGCGGGGGACGAGCAGTACTTC. Translating gives CASSQIVGLAGDEQYF.

The chain employs TRBV7-2 and TRBJ2-7; no clear D. Germline CDR1 reads SGHTA; CDR2 reads FQGNSA. The CDR3 covers 17 residues. V gave up 2 bases and J gave up 0 bases, with 17 bases separating them. For the CDR3, the DNA is TGTGCCAGCAGCTTAAGTTTTCCAGGCTACAGCTCCTACGAGCAGTACTTC. Translated, it gives CASSLSFPGYSSYEQYF.

In this sample, this clonotype turned up a few times. J is TRBJ2-2 and V is TRBV2; 10 nucleotides align to TRBD2. The CDR3 is made up of 16 amino acids. The ends lost 6 bases at V and 5 bases at J; junction bases unmatched: 9. Germline V lookup: CDR1 SNHLY, CDR2 FYNNEI. The CDR3 sequence is CASRSLAGARTGELFF. CDR3 DNA sequence: TGTGCCAGCAGATCTCTAGCGGGGGCGCGGACCGGGGAGCTGTTTTTT.

V and J are TRBV2 and TRBJ1-3; D unresolved. Germline values: CDR1 SNHLY, CDR2 FYNNEI. V dropped 6 bases and J dropped 2 bases, with 11 bases sitting between them. This CDR3 is built from 14 residues. CDR3 sequence: CASRADATGNTIYF. CDR3 in DNA: TGTGCCAGCAGAGCGGACGCGACTGGAAACACCATATATTTT.

This rearrangement joins TRBV15 to TRBJ1-2; D gene ambiguous. Trimming shortened V by 1 base and J by 3 bases, and 15 bases separated the two germline ends. Germline-derived CDR1 and CDR2 are LNHNV and YYDKDF (reference sequence). CDR3 size: 16 residues. The CDR3 reads CATSRVKAGFDYGYTF. The CDR3, as DNA: TGTGCCACCAGCAGAGTAAAGGCGGGGTTCGACTATGGCTACACCTTC.

This chain links TRBV7-8 with TRBJ2-1; perhaps TRBD2 as D (7 bases). Per the germline V gene, CDR1 is SGHVS and CDR2 is FQNEAQ. Trimming cost V 4 bases and J 10 bases, with 17 bases left between them. This CDR3 has 14 amino acids. This chain's CDR3 is CASSSNRGGREQFF. The CDR3 DNA sequence: TGTGCCAGCAGCTCCAATAGGGGGGGCCGGGAGCAGTTCTTC.

This chain connects TRBV19 to TRBJ1-5, with unresolved D. With 4 bases removed from V and 7 bases from J, the gap between germline ends came to 11 bases. Germline CDR1 is LNHDA and CDR2 is SQIVND (reference sequence). The CDR3 runs to 13 residues. The CDR3 DNA is TGTGCCAGTAGTACTGTTGGGATCCAGCCCCAGCATTTT. This codes for CASSTVGIQPQHF.

This rearrangement joins TRBV3-1 to TRBJ2-1, with 13 positions matching TRBD2. This CDR3 comprises 15 residues. V was pared by 5 bases and J by 4 bases, with 2 bases of the junction left unmatched. Germline V lookup: CDR1 LGHDT, CDR2 YNNKEL (reference sequence). The CDR3 region has the DNA TGTGCCAGCAGCATGACTAGCGGGGGGTACAATGAGCAGTTCTTC. As protein: CASSMTSGGYNEQFF.

This clonotype was seen more than once but under ten times. The V and J genes are TRBV25-1 and TRBJ2-5, with a weak D call TRBD2 (5 bases). The germline V gene has CDR1 MGHDK and CDR2 SYGVNS. This CDR3 is 16 amino acids long. The V end was cut by 4 bases, the J end by 5 bases, with 20 bases between. CDR3 amino acids: CASSGSPLRTGETQYF. The CDR3 coding sequence is TGTGCCAGCAGTGGAAGCCCCCTGCGGACGGGGGAGACCCAGTACTTC.

The genes are TRBV5-4 and TRBJ2-5; no clear D. CDR3 length equals 12 residues. Germline V lookup: CDR1 SGHNT, CDR2 YYREEE (reference sequence). The ends were cut back, 0 bases at V and 4 bases at J, with 4 bases in the middle. CDR3 sequence: CASSLGLETQYF. As DNA, the CDR3 is TGTGCCAGCAGCTTGGGTTTAGAGACCCAGTACTTC.

This clonotype is categorized as medium-sized. The chain uses TRBV20-1 and TRBJ2-2, with a possible D match to TRBD2 (6 bases). Per germline, CDR1 DFQATT and CDR2 SNEGSKA (reference sequence). The V end lost 3 bases, the J end lost 4 bases, and 12 bases lay between the germline ends. This CDR3 region has 14 residues. CDR3 residues: CSASGGSFTGELFF. In nucleotides, the CDR3 is TGCAGTGCTAGTGGGGGGAGCTTCACCGGGGAGCTGTTTTTT.

This clonotype was detected only a few times. J is TRBJ1-2 and V is TRBV7-9, with D possibly being TRBD1 (6 bases). The CDR3 loop spans 15 amino acids. Trimming removed 2 bases at V and 8 bases at J, with 18 bases between. Germline V gene lookup returns CDR1 SEHNR and CDR2 FQNEAQ (reference sequence). CDR3 sequence (DNA): TGTGCCAGCAGCTTAAGAGATTCGAACAGGGTCGGCTACACCTTC. Translating gives CASSLRDSNRVGYTF.

This chain uses TRBV12-3 or TRBV12-4 with TRBJ2-7, with 7 nucleotides matching TRBD1. This CDR3 has 12 amino acids. The J segment lost 6 bases and the V segment lost 3 bases, leaving 2 bases of the junction unmatched. The CDR3 sequence is CASSFTGAEQYF. For the CDR3, the DNA is TGTGCCAGCAGTTTTACAGGGGCCGAGCAGTACTTC.

This chain uses TRBV11-2 with TRBJ2-3, with TRBD2 identical over 9 bases. Losses at the gene ends were 5 bases for V and 7 bases for J; bases not matched to a gene: 10. Germline assignment: CDR1 SGHAT and CDR2 FQNNGV. There are 15 residues in the CDR3. This chain's CDR3 is CASSPSGMPRNTQYF. CDR3 DNA: TGTGCCAGCAGCCCTAGCGGGATGCCTCGGAATACGCAGTATTTT.